This TCR beta chain emerged from a study of graft-versus-host responses after intestinal transplantation. CDR3 length: 15 residues. V lost 0 bases, J lost 7 bases, and 13 bases lay in between. The germline CDR1 and CDR2 sequences are KGHSH and LQKENI. Graft material was processed, releasing intraepithelial and lamina propria lymphocytes. Sequenced by immunoSEQ multiplex PCR; TCRdb stores in-frame clones only, minus some. The repertoire includes 15,000 to 20,000 clones, around 83% of them detected once, and approximately 3.8% sits in the top ten. This clone was counted a few times. The chain employs TRBV18 and TRBJ1-5, with D tentatively TRBD1 (5 bases). The origin of this receptor is a human patient who received an intestinal transplant, so some T cells may come from the graft donor. The sequenced sample was ileum tissue, obtained roughly 600 days after intestinal transplantation. In DNA, the CDR3 is TGTGCCAGCTCACCACCGGTGTGGGGCAGGCAGCCCCAGCATTTT. This encodes CASSPPVWGRQPQHF.